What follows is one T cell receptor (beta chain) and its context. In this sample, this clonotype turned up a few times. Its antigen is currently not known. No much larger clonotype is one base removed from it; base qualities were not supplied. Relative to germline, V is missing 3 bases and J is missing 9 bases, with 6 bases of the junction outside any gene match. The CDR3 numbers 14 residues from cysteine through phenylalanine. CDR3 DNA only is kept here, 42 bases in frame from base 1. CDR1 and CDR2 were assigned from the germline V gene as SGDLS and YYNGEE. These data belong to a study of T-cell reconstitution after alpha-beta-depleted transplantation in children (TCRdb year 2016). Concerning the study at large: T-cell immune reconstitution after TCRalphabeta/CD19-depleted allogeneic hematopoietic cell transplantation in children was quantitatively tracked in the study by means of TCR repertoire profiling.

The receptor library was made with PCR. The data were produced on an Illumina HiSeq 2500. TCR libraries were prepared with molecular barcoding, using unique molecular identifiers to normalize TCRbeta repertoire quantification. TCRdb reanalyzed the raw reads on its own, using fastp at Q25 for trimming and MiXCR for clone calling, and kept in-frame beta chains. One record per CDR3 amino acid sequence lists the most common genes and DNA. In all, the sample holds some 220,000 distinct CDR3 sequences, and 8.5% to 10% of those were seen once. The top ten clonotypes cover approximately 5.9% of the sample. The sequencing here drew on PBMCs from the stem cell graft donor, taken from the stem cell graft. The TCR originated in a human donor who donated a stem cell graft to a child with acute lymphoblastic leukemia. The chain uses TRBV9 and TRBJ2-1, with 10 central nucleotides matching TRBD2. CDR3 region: CASSASSGGGEQFF. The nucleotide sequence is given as TGTGCCAGCAGCGCTTCTAGCGGGGGTGGTGAGCAGTTCTTC. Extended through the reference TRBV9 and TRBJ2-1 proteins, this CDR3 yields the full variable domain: DSGVTQTPKHLITATGQRVTLRCSPRSGDLSVYWYQQSLDQGLQFLIQYYNGEERAKGNILERFSAQQFPDLHSELNLSSLELGDSALYFCASSASSGGGEQFFGPGTRLTVL.